Each of the 18 T cell receptor beta chains below was sequenced from the same sample in a study of PD-1 blockade in classical Hodgkin lymphoma (dated by TCRdb to about 2020). The time point tag for this specimen amounts to: cycle 4 day 1 (C4D1), after around six weeks of nivolumab. All trial patients had relapsed after autologous stem cell transplantation, with cohorts A, B and C differing in prior brentuximab vedotin exposure. Libraries were constructed by the immunoSEQ multiplex PCR assay. The table comes from immuneACCESS by way of TCRdb, which keeps in-frame sequences with V and J called. Part of the clones is missing from these tables; in studies checked, under half for an unresolved V gene and the rest for unknown reasons. The sample yields around 31,000 clones; over 75% were counted once. The top ten clones comprise approximately 18% of the sample. The material was peripheral blood mononuclear cells (PBMCs), obtained before the fourth cycle of nivolumab. These receptors originate from a human donor with classical Hodgkin lymphoma.

V usage is TRBV7-9 and J usage is TRBJ1-2, with a possible D match to TRBD1 (5 bases). The germline CDR1 and CDR2 sequences are SEHNR and FQNEAQ (reference sequence). V lost 3 bases to trimming and J lost 5 bases, with 10 bases between them. The CDR3 is 13 amino acids. The CDR3 loop reads CASSFRGGYGYTF. Here the CDR3 DNA reads TGTGCCAGCAGCTTCCGGGGCGGGTATGGCTACACCTTC.

The rearrangement uses TRBV18 and TRBJ2-1, with 10 positions matching TRBD2. The germline V gene encodes CDR1 KGHSH and CDR2 LQKENI. The CDR3 spans 14 residues. The trim removed 3 bases at V and 10 bases at J, leaving 6 bases unmatched. Here the CDR3 reads CASSPSGGAVEQFF. The CDR3 region has the DNA TGTGCCAGCTCACCCAGCGGGGGGGCCGTAGAGCAGTTCTTC.

The chain is built from TRBV11-1 and TRBJ2-7; 7 bases are shared with TRBD2. Germline V gene data show CDR1 as SGHAT and CDR2 as FQDESV (reference sequence). Germline trimming cut 5 bases from V and 2 bases from J; bases unmatched to any gene: 12. This CDR3 comprises 16 residues. CDR3 region: CASSTPASGKPYEQYF. The CDR3 nucleotides are TGTGCCAGCAGCACCCCGGCTAGCGGAAAACCCTACGAGCAGTACTTC.

The V and J genes are TRBV2 and TRBJ1-5; the D is unclear. Trimming took off 1 base at V and 3 bases at J, with 4 bases between the two ends. The CDR3 totals 13 residues. Germline CDR1 and CDR2: SNHLY and FYNNEI. The CDR3 protein is CASSEVNNQPQHF. DNA of the CDR3: TGTGCCAGCAGTGAAGTCAACAATCAGCCCCAGCATTTT.

CDR3 DNA sequence: TGTGCCAGCAGCCCGCGGACAGGGCCACAAGAGACCCAGTACTTC. This encodes CASSPRTGPQETQYF. This rearrangement joins TRBV7-2 to TRBJ2-5; 8 bases agree with TRBD1. Trimming removed 5 bases from V and 2 bases from J; junction bases left unmatched: 7. Germline CDR1 SGHTA, CDR2 FQGNSA. There are 15 residues in the CDR3. The entire variable domain, with the rest obtained from reference TRBV7-2 and TRBJ2-5, is as follows: GAGVSQSPSNKVTEKGKDVELRCDPISGHTALYWYRQSLGQGLEFLIYFQGNSAPDKSGLPSDRFSAERTGGSVSTLTIQRTQQEDSAVYLCASSPRTGPQETQYFGPGTRLLVL.

This chain joins TRBV7-2 and TRBJ2-7; 8 bases are a match to TRBD2. From germline, CDR1 is SGHTA and CDR2 FQGNSA. This CDR3 has 15 amino acids. The J segment lost 4 bases and the V segment lost 3 bases, leaving 8 bases of the junction unmatched. The CDR3 spells CASSFQASGGYEQYF. The CDR3 coding sequence is TGTGCCAGCAGCTTTCAGGCATCGGGAGGGTACGAGCAGTACTTC.

The V and J genes are TRBV7-3 and TRBJ2-1, with 13 bases matching TRBD2. The length of the CDR3 is 15 residues. With V trimmed by 5 bases and J by 10 bases, 8 bases remained unmatched. The germline V gene has CDR1 SGHTA and CDR2 FQGTGA. The CDR3: CASSLGLAGAGEQFF. Written as DNA, the CDR3 is TGTGCCAGCAGCCTCGGACTAGCGGGAGCAGGAGAGCAGTTCTTC.

The J gene is TRBJ1-2, the V gene TRBV13, with D perhaps TRBD1 (6 bases). Germline CDR1 and CDR2: PRHDT and FYEKMQ (reference sequence). The V and J ends lost 0 bases and 8 bases respectively, with 10 bases between them. CDR3 length equals 13 residues. The CDR3: CASSLGNRDGYTF. As DNA, the CDR3 is TGTGCCAGCAGCTTAGGGAACAGGGACGGCTACACCTTC.

This clone was detected only a few times. The chain combines TRBV6-1 with TRBJ2-7, with D perhaps TRBD2 (6 bases). This CDR3 has 12 residues. Trimming took 3 bases from V and 4 from J, leaving 7 bases between them. CDR1 and CDR2 (germline): MNHNS, SASEGT. The CDR3: CASSDSGYEQYF. CDR3 nucleotides: TGTGCCAGCAGTGATAGCGGTTACGAGCAGTACTTC.

The J gene is TRBJ2-2, the V gene TRBV5-4, with TRBD2 identical over 9 bases. The CDR3 runs 16 residues. The trim removed 4 bases at V and 1 base at J, leaving 5 bases unmatched. Germline-derived CDR1 and CDR2 are SGHNT and YYREEE (reference sequence). The CDR3: CASSPRLAVNTGELFF. The DNA for the CDR3 is TGTGCCAGCAGCCCCCGACTAGCGGTGAACACCGGGGAGCTGTTTTTT.

J is TRBJ1-1 and V is TRBV4-3, with D uncertain. The CDR3 has 15 amino acids. The V end was cut by 1 base, the J end by 5 bases, with 14 bases between. CDR1 is LGHNA, CDR2 YSLEER, per germline. In DNA form, the CDR3 reads TGCGCCAGCAGCCAAGCGGCGGCAGGTTGGACTGAAGCTTTCTTT. Its protein is CASSQAAAGWTEAFF.

V usage is TRBV2 and J usage is TRBJ1-2; tentative D call: TRBD1 (5 bases). Between the trimmed V and J ends, which lost 4 bases and 4 bases, there was a span of 10 bases. CDR3 length: 13 residues. In germline, CDR1 is SNHLY, CDR2 FYNNEI. CDR3 coding DNA: TGTGCCAGCAGTGGACAGTTTCCCTATGGCTACACCTTC. As protein: CASSGQFPYGYTF.

This chain links TRBV28 with TRBJ1-2; unclear D gene. This CDR3 spans 15 amino acids. V lost 3 bases and J 0 bases, leaving 11 bases between the germline ends. Germline V gene lookup returns CDR1 MDHEN and CDR2 SYDVKM. The CDR3 region has the DNA TGTGCCAGCAGTTTTCCAGGAGACCCTAACTATGGCTACACCTTC. Translating gives CASSFPGDPNYGYTF.

The V call is TRBV6-5, the J call TRBJ1-3; D is uncertain. Germline CDR1 MNHEY, CDR2 SVGAGI. Trimming took off 10 bases at V and 2 bases at J, with 15 bases between the two ends. This CDR3 has 14 residues. The DNA for the CDR3 is TGTGCCACAGTTGATGCGTCTACTGGAAACACCATATATTTT. Translating gives CATVDASTGNTIYF.

The gene calls are TRBV4-3 and TRBJ1-6; D perhaps matches TRBD1 (5 bases). This CDR3 spans 13 amino acids. Germline lookup yields CDR1 LGHNA and CDR2 YSLEER. Trimming removed 4 bases from V and 13 bases from J, with 14 bases in between. The CDR3 sequence is CASSRLTPGPLHF. In DNA, the CDR3 is TGCGCCAGCAGCCGTTTAACGCCAGGGCCCCTCCACTTT.

This clone was seen more than once but under ten times. The chain employs TRBV2 and TRBJ2-5, with D unclear. The CDR3 runs to 14 residues. The V and J ends lost 7 bases and 7 bases respectively, with 19 bases between them. Germline values: CDR1 SNHLY, CDR2 FYNNEI. CDR3 nucleotide sequence: TGTGCCAGCATGGGGTGGGGTGACAAGTTGACCCAGTACTTC. The encoded protein is CASMGWGDKLTQYF. Combining the CDR3 with reference TRBV2 and TRBJ2-5 gives the whole variable domain EPEVTQTPSHQVTQMGQEVILRCVPISNHLYFYWYRQILGQKVEFLVSFYNNEISEKSEIFDDQFSVERPDGSNFTLKIRSTKLEDSAMYFCASMGWGDKLTQYFGPGTRLLVL.

A single count supports this clone. This chain's CDR3 is CASSFQGLVSETQYF. CDR3 DNA: TGTGCCAGCAGTTTTCAGGGACTGGTCTCGGAGACCCAGTACTTC. The rearrangement joins TRBV28 to TRBJ2-5, with D perhaps matching TRBD2 (6 bases). V dropped 3 bases and J dropped 5 bases, with 16 bases sitting between them. Per the germline V gene, CDR1 is MDHEN and CDR2 is SYDVKM. The CDR3 is made up of 15 amino acids.

V usage is TRBV5-6 and J usage is TRBJ2-1; D gene unclear. Trimming stripped 0 bases from V and 0 bases from J, with 13 bases between. Germline lookup yields CDR1 SGHDT and CDR2 YYEEEE. The CDR3 sequence is 17 residues long. CDR3 sequence (DNA): TGTGCCAGCAGCTTGGCTTTCGCCGCCAGCTCCTACAATGAGCAGTTCTTC. Protein: CASSLAFAASSYNEQFF. Based on the CDR3 plus reference TRBV5-6 and TRBJ2-1, the full variable domain is DAGVTQSPTHLIKTRGQQVTLRCSPKSGHDTVSWYQQALGQGPQFIFQYYEEEERQRGNFPDRFSGHQFPNYSSELNVNALLLGDSALYLCASSLAFAASSYNEQFFGPGTRLTVL.